A selection of T cell receptor beta chains follows, all from one sample in a study of beta chain features in type 1 diabetes. TCRdb's table, derived via immunoSEQ multiplex PCR, lists solely in-frame clones and lacks some. Of approximately 170,000 clones listed, 7% to 9% are singletons. The sequenced material came from central memory CD4+ T cells from blood. The receptors come from a man in his late teens or twenties with type 1 diabetes. Each CDR3 is given with its conserved first and last residue. The order of the fields is V gene, J gene, D gene, CDR3 protein. The D gene is left open where the match is weak.

v_gene: TRBV7-9; j_gene: TRBJ1-1; d_gene: NA; CDR3aa: CASSLEGRVAAFF
v_gene: TRBV28; j_gene: TRBJ2-3; d_gene: NA; CDR3aa: CASSLTGLATDTQYF
v_gene: TRBV30; j_gene: TRBJ2-2; d_gene: TRBD1; CDR3aa: CAWSVTGTTGELFF
v_gene: TRBV5-1; j_gene: TRBJ2-7; d_gene: TRBD2; CDR3aa: CASSLASGGVYEQYF
v_gene: TRBV30; j_gene: TRBJ1-4; d_gene: NA; CDR3aa: CAWSPGTELFF
v_gene: TRBV28; j_gene: TRBJ1-2; d_gene: NA; CDR3aa: CASSIQSYGYTF
v_gene: TRBV30; j_gene: TRBJ2-5; d_gene: TRBD2; CDR3aa: CALILAGGKETQYF
v_gene: TRBV5-1; j_gene: TRBJ1-5; d_gene: NA; CDR3aa: CASSQGGSTADQPQHF
v_gene: TRBV7-2; j_gene: TRBJ2-5; d_gene: NA; CDR3aa: CASMRQGAGRQETQYF
v_gene: TRBV5-1; j_gene: TRBJ2-5; d_gene: NA; CDR3aa: CASSSSRGGLETQYF
v_gene: TRBV10-3; j_gene: TRBJ1-1; d_gene: TRBD1; CDR3aa: CAHRGPNTEAFF
v_gene: TRBV5-1; j_gene: TRBJ2-6; d_gene: NA; CDR3aa: CASSSSKTAGANVLTF
v_gene: TRBV2; j_gene: TRBJ2-7; d_gene: NA; CDR3aa: CASSEQSYEQYF
v_gene: TRBV5-1; j_gene: TRBJ2-7; d_gene: NA; CDR3aa: CASSPGHEVAEQYF
v_gene: TRBV15; j_gene: TRBJ2-4; d_gene: NA; CDR3aa: CATSRDRRDSIQYF
v_gene: TRBV9; j_gene: TRBJ2-1; d_gene: NA; CDR3aa: CASSVRAETYNEQFF
v_gene: TRBV21-1; j_gene: TRBJ2-7; d_gene: NA; CDR3aa: CASSWGQGLYFYEQYF
v_gene: TRBV18; j_gene: TRBJ2-3; d_gene: NA; CDR3aa: CASSPRRGGGTDTQYF
v_gene: TRBV2; j_gene: TRBJ1-5; d_gene: NA; CDR3aa: CASSVVEISNQPQHF
v_gene: TRBV30; j_gene: TRBJ2-3; d_gene: NA; CDR3aa: CAWAGGPTDTQYF
v_gene: TRBV6-5; j_gene: TRBJ1-2; d_gene: TRBD1; CDR3aa: CASSSSGTGYYGYTF
v_gene: TRBV19; j_gene: TRBJ2-3; d_gene: NA; CDR3aa: CASTGFHTDTQYF
v_gene: TRBV30; j_gene: TRBJ2-3; d_gene: TRBD2; CDR3aa: CAWVAGSRGGTQYF
v_gene: TRBV2; j_gene: TRBJ1-5; d_gene: NA; CDR3aa: CASRQELYSNQPQHF
v_gene: TRBV5-4; j_gene: TRBJ2-5; d_gene: NA; CDR3aa: CASSVDYQETQYF
v_gene: TRBV7-9; j_gene: TRBJ1-5; d_gene: NA; CDR3aa: CASSSSGSNQPQHF
v_gene: TRBV5-4; j_gene: TRBJ2-3; d_gene: NA; CDR3aa: CASRSGGSSTDTQYF
v_gene: TRBV7-8; j_gene: TRBJ2-3; d_gene: NA; CDR3aa: CASSPGGGWADTQYF
v_gene: TRBV15; j_gene: TRBJ1-1; d_gene: TRBD1; CDR3aa: CATSSTGTGVEYGVPSTEAFF
v_gene: TRBV7-9; j_gene: TRBJ2-5; d_gene: NA; CDR3aa: CASSLVQETQYF
v_gene: TRBV4-3; j_gene: TRBJ1-5; d_gene: NA; CDR3aa: CASSQDWQGNQPQHF
v_gene: TRBV2; j_gene: TRBJ1-4; d_gene: NA; CDR3aa: CASSQASTNEKLFF
v_gene: TRBV7-2; j_gene: TRBJ2-1; d_gene: TRBD2; CDR3aa: CASSFGLANEQFF
v_gene: TRBV19; j_gene: TRBJ1-2; d_gene: TRBD1; CDR3aa: CASTYRGLVYGYTF
v_gene: TRBV28; j_gene: TRBJ1-2; d_gene: NA; CDR3aa: CASPAPGGQGGYTF
v_gene: TRBV28; j_gene: TRBJ1-2; d_gene: TRBD1; CDR3aa: CASSNGQGGIGGYTF
v_gene: TRBV18; j_gene: TRBJ2-3; d_gene: NA; CDR3aa: CASSRDDSLGYF